The present entry profiles one TCR beta chain with its context. TCRdb keeps only in-frame clones here, not all; method: immunoSEQ multiplex PCR. The sample lists about 130,000 clones, approximately 77% occurring once. The data were obtained in a study of blood T cell repertoires in COVID-19. CDR3 size: 13 residues. V gave up 4 bases and J gave up 4 bases; unmatched junction bases: 2. This chain connects TRBV12-3 or TRBV12-4 to TRBJ1-2; 8 positions agree with TRBD1. Sequenced: peripheral blood. The origin of this receptor is a man aged 80 or over with acute or convalescent COVID-19. The CDR3 protein is CASSWDRSYGYTF. The CDR3 DNA reads TGTGCCAGCAGTTGGGACAGGAGCTATGGCTACACCTTC.